Listed here are 18 T cell receptor beta chains from one sample, sequenced in a study of T cell changes during pregnancy in multiple sclerosis. Generated by immunoSEQ multiplex PCR, the TCRdb table keeps only in-frame clones and is missing some. In the table there are about 21,000 clones, more than 85% of which are singletons. The sample here was CD4+ T cells from peripheral blood mononuclear cells, taken in the third trimester of pregnancy. All receptors come from a female donor with multiple sclerosis, enrolled in a pregnancy study.

The genes are TRBV7-9 and TRBJ1-1; no clear D gene. The V gene lost 5 bases and the J gene lost 0 bases, with 19 bases spanning the gap. Germline lookup yields CDR1 SEHNR and CDR2 FQNEAQ (reference sequence). The CDR3 runs 17 residues. The CDR3 loop is CASSVISFVAVNTEAFF. Here the CDR3 DNA reads TGTGCCAGCAGCGTTATTAGCTTCGTGGCAGTGAACACTGAAGCTTTCTTT.

V usage is TRBV4-3 and J usage is TRBJ1-5; a weak D match, TRBD1 (6 bases). CDR1 is LGHNA, CDR2 YSLEER, per germline. CDR3 length: 16 residues. V lost 0 bases and J lost 5, with 14 bases in between. For the CDR3, the DNA is TGCGCCAGCAGCCAAGATAGGACAGCCAGGGATCAGCCCCAGCATTTT. Amino acids: CASSQDRTARDQPQHF.

This clone was recorded once. This chain connects TRBV30 to TRBJ2-1, with 10 bases aligning to TRBD1. Germline assignment: CDR1 GTSNPN and CDR2 SVGIG (reference sequence). The CDR3 has 15 residues. V lost 2 bases, J lost 8 bases, and 9 bases stayed unmatched. Written as DNA, the CDR3 is TGTGCCTGGAGTAGTTGGGGACAGGGGAAATATGAGCAGTTCTTC. Protein sequence: CAWSSWGQGKYEQFF.

This chain links TRBV2 with TRBJ1-5; D gene ambiguous. This CDR3 region has 15 residues. V was cut by 3 bases and J by 6 bases, with 15 bases left in between. CDR1 and CDR2 (germline): SNHLY, FYNNEI. CDR3 sequence reads: CASSEGVISGQPQHF. CDR3 coding DNA: TGTGCCAGCAGTGAGGGAGTGATTAGCGGTCAGCCCCAGCATTTT.

The rearrangement joins TRBV30 to TRBJ2-1; D may be TRBD1 (6 bases). CDR1 is GTSNPN, CDR2 SVGIG, per germline (reference sequence). V shed 2 bases and J shed 6 bases, with 14 bases lying between them. This CDR3 region has 14 residues. As DNA, the CDR3 is TGTGCCTGGAGTCTGGGGGCCCTGGGCAATGAGCAGTTCTTC. This codes for CAWSLGALGNEQFF.

This clone was counted a few times. V usage is TRBV2 and J usage is TRBJ1-1, with D maybe TRBD1 (5 bases). This CDR3 contains 14 residues. V was pared by 4 bases and J by 3 bases, with 12 bases between. CDR1 and CDR2 from the germline V gene are SNHLY and FYNNEI. Here the CDR3 DNA reads TGTGCCAGCAGTGTTTTGGGGGGGTACACTGAAGCTTTCTTT. Its protein product is CASSVLGGYTEAFF. The full variable domain, with the rest looked up from reference TRBV2 and TRBJ1-1, is EPEVTQTPSHQVTQMGQEVILRCVPISNHLYFYWYRQILGQKVEFLVSFYNNEISEKSEIFDDQFSVERPDGSNFTLKIRSTKLEDSAMYFCASSVLGGYTEAFFGQGTRLTVV.

The rearrangement links TRBV5-4 to TRBJ1-2; D might be TRBD1 (6 bases). This CDR3 contains 13 residues. V was trimmed by 0 bases and J by 6 bases, leaving 9 bases between them. Germline V gene data show CDR1 as SGHNT and CDR2 as YYREEE (reference sequence). In nucleotides, the CDR3 is TGTGCCAGCAGCTTGGCCGCAGGGGATGGCTACACCTTC. Amino acids: CASSLAAGDGYTF.

This chain connects TRBV10-1 to TRBJ1-1; a weak D match, TRBD1 (6 bases). Trimming removed 6 bases from V and 1 base from J, with 12 bases in between. Germline CDR1 is WNHNN and CDR2 is SYGVQD (reference sequence). CDR3 size: 14 residues. The CDR3: CASSSGTTNTEAFF. The CDR3 DNA reads as TGCGCCAGCAGCTCCGGGACAACGAACACTGAAGCTTTCTTT.

The chain is built from TRBV5-1 and TRBJ1-1, with D maybe TRBD1 (5 bases). The germline V gene encodes CDR1 SGHRS and CDR2 YFSETQ. V dropped 0 bases and J dropped 10 bases, with 13 bases sitting between them. The CDR3 sequence is 13 residues long. CDR3 nucleotides: TGCGCCAGCAGCTTGGAAGGGCCCCAGGGAGCTTTCTTT. It codes for CASSLEGPQGAFF.

This clone was seen only a few times. V and J are TRBV6-5 and TRBJ2-5; 10 nucleotides agree with TRBD1. The V gene's germline CDR1 is MNHEY and CDR2 SVGAGI. The V gene end was trimmed by 4 bases and the J gene end by 2 bases; junction bases not matched to a gene: 4. The CDR3 extends over 15 amino acids. The DNA of the CDR3 is TGTGCCAGCAGTTGGCGGACAGGGGGTCAAGAGACCCAGTACTTC. Protein sequence: CASSWRTGGQETQYF.

This chain links TRBV6-5 with TRBJ2-7; D remains ambiguous. Germline V gives CDR1 MNHEY, CDR2 SVGAGI. The CDR3 contains 13 residues. Trimming shortened V by 0 bases and J by 6 bases, and 9 bases separated the two germline ends. In nucleotides, the CDR3 is TGTGCCAGCAGTTACTCGCCGAGTGGCGAGCAGTACTTC. Its translation is CASSYSPSGEQYF.

The V call is TRBV6-1, the J call TRBJ2-5, with 8 positions matching TRBD2. Germline V lookup: CDR1 MNHNS, CDR2 SASEGT. The CDR3 sequence is 15 residues long. Unmatched junction bases numbered 3, after V lost 2 bases and J lost 1 base. CDR3 nucleotide sequence: TGTGCCAGCAGTGAACTCGGGGGGGGCCAAGAGACCCAGTACTTC. It is translated as CASSELGGGQETQYF.

The chain links TRBV28 to TRBJ2-5; 8 bases match TRBD1. Germline assignment: CDR1 MDHEN and CDR2 SYDVKM. V was clipped by 4 bases and J by 1 base; unmatched bases: 23. CDR3 length: 21 residues. Here the CDR3 reads CASSSGQRLRTGLFGQETQYF. Here the CDR3 DNA reads TGTGCCAGCAGTTCGGGCCAGAGACTAAGGACAGGGCTGTTCGGCCAAGAGACCCAGTACTTC.

The chain employs TRBV7-9 and TRBJ1-6; D remains ambiguous. Trimming took off 1 base at V and 5 bases at J, with 9 bases between the two ends. Germline CDR1 SEHNR, CDR2 FQNEAQ (reference sequence). The CDR3 loop spans 15 amino acids. Here the CDR3 DNA reads TGTGCCAGCAGCTTAGGGGAGTTAGATAATTCACCCCTCCACTTT. Its protein is CASSLGELDNSPLHF. The entire variable domain, with the rest obtained from reference TRBV7-9 and TRBJ1-6, is as follows: DTGVSQNPRHKITKRGQNVTFRCDPISEHNRLYWYRQTLGQGPEFLTYFQNEAQLEKSRLLSDRFSAERPKGSFSTLEIQRTEQGDSAMYLCASSLGELDNSPLHFGNGTRLTVT.

This chain uses TRBV14 with TRBJ1-1; no firm D call. V was shortened by 1 base and J by 3 bases, with 6 bases between the two germline ends. The CDR3 has 13 residues. In germline, CDR1 is SGHDN, CDR2 FVKESK. Here the CDR3 DNA reads TGTGCCAGCAGCCAAGTGGCCGACACTGAAGCTTTCTTT. Encoded protein: CASSQVADTEAFF.

V usage is TRBV7-2 and J usage is TRBJ1-6; 9 bases line up with TRBD1. Germline V lookup: CDR1 SGHTA, CDR2 FQGNSA. This CDR3 region has 14 residues. J lost 10 bases, V lost 3 bases, and 4 bases had no gene match. This CDR3 reads CASSFGDRVSPLHF. The CDR3 coding sequence is TGTGCCAGCAGCTTCGGGGACAGGGTCTCACCCCTCCACTTT. Using reference TRBV7-2 and TRBJ1-6 for the parts outside the CDR3, the full variable domain is GAGVSQSPSNKVTEKGKDVELRCDPISGHTALYWYRQSLGQGLEFLIYFQGNSAPDKSGLPSDRFSAERTGGSVSTLTIQRTQQEDSAVYLCASSFGDRVSPLHFGNGTRLTVT.

The V call is TRBV5-4, the J call TRBJ2-1, with 10 bases identical to TRBD1. Germline CDR1 is SGHNT and CDR2 is YYREEE (reference sequence). J was trimmed by 6 bases and V by 3 bases; bases with no gene match: 6. This CDR3 is built from 15 residues. CDR3 in DNA: TGTGCCAGCAGCTCGGGGACAGGGGAATTCAATGAGCAGTTCTTC. Its translation: CASSSGTGEFNEQFF.

This clone has just one count. The chain is built from TRBV7-9 and TRBJ2-1; D gene ambiguous. CDR1 is SEHNR and CDR2 is FQNEAQ in the germline V gene (reference sequence). The CDR3 loop spans 13 amino acids. V was clipped by 5 bases and J by 0 bases, with 5 bases between them. CDR3 residues: CASSEASYNEQFF. DNA of the CDR3: TGTGCCAGCAGCGAAGCCTCCTACAATGAGCAGTTCTTC.